Described below is a single T cell receptor (beta chain) sequence and its context. Generated by immunoSEQ multiplex PCR, the TCRdb table keeps only in-frame clones and is missing some. Of 280,000 or so clones listed, approximately 84% were seen once; the top ten hold roughly 1.9%. The data are from a study of blood T cell repertoires in COVID-19. Overall study: Acute-phase and convalescent COVID-19 samples originated in the United States, Italy and Spain. The cDNA or gDNA used as material had been derived from T cells, B-cell-depleted T cells, or PBMCs.

Germline CDR1 and CDR2: MNHEY and SVGAGI. CDR3 size: 14 residues. The ends were cut back, 2 bases at V and 0 bases at J, with 5 bases in the middle. The rearrangement uses TRBV6-5 and TRBJ1-3; D gene uncertain. The sequenced sample consisted of peripheral blood. The sequence came from a woman under 40 who had recovered from COVID-19. CDR3 region: CASSYENSGNTIYF. CDR3 nucleotide sequence: TGTGCCAGCAGTTACGAGAACTCTGGAAACACCATATATTTT.